This T cell receptor beta chain was observed in a study of cytomegalovirus exposure and HLA in healthy donors. The PCR ran on 60 Vbeta and 13 Jbeta primers. TCRdb's copy holds only in-frame clones and misses some; the assay was immunoSEQ multiplex PCR. This sample has about 190,000 clones, with about 87% found just once. Notes on this clone: An end of the junction does not agree with germline; a read error may underlie this.

The germline V gene has CDR1 SQVTM and CDR2 ANQGSEA. CDR3 length: 12 residues. The receptor was derived from a man aged 30 to 39 in good health and CMV-seronegative. The sequencing sample was made of PBMCs. The chain has TRBV29-1 and TRBJ1-1; 11 bases line up with TRBD1. CDR3 residues: CSVGWDRGKMGF. DNA for the CDR3: TGCAGCGTTGGTTGGGACAGGGGGAAGATGGGCTTT.